This T cell receptor (beta chain) stems from a study of blood T cell repertoires in COVID-19. Authors' analysis steps: Scientists estimated how many nucleated cells there were by amplifying reference gene primers. Generated by immunoSEQ multiplex PCR, the TCRdb table keeps only in-frame clones and is missing some. V, J and clone size were drawn from that table, and D and trimming were deduced from the DNA. The data hold almost 250,000 clones, with 85% to 90% observed a single time. Germline assignment: CDR1 SEHNR and CDR2 FQNEAQ (reference sequence). The CDR3 consists of 14 residues. Trimming took 5 bases from V and 1 from J, leaving 11 bases between them. Donors were grouped by their self-reported clinical history. Cohort 3 donors were reported recovered after two negative PCRs, clearance, or symptom resolution.

Sequenced material: PBMCs or T cells enriched from blood (not recorded which). This clonotype was sampled from a woman between 45 and 60 years old who had recovered from COVID-19. J is TRBJ1-1 and V is TRBV7-9; no firm D call. CDR3 protein: CASSPSIGNTEAFF. The CDR3 DNA follows: TGTGCCAGCAGCCCTAGTATTGGGAACACTGAAGCTTTCTTT.